A selection of T cell receptor beta chains follows, all from one sample in a study of regulatory T cells in long-lasting Graves disease. Each CDR3 protein is one row after TCRdb ran MiXCR on the multiplex PCR reads. Among 350,000 to 450,000 distinct CDR3 sequences listed, roughly 10% were seen once. The sample also formed part of further work on T cells in Graves' hyperthyroidism and ophthalmopathy.

This material consisted of peripheral blood mononuclear cells (PBMCs), taken at new diagnosis, from a patient treated with antithyroid drugs. The receptors were sampled from a young woman with Graves disease. Each CDR3 is given with its conserved first and last residue. D genes are given only for firm matches. Clone size appears in some rows only: once, few, many, or a class for an expanded clone.

J gene: TRBJ1-1
V gene: TRBV28
clone size: few
D gene: .
CDR3 protein: CASSLPRTGNTEAFF
CDR3 DNA: TGTGCCAGCAGTTTACCAAGAACAGGGAACACTGAAGCTTTCTTT

J gene: TRBJ2-3
V gene: TRBV7-3
clone size: many
D gene: TRBD2
CDR3 protein: CASSLGPGLAATDTQYF
CDR3 DNA: TGTGCCAGCAGTTTGGGGCCGGGACTAGCGGCTACAGATACGCAGTATTTT

J gene: TRBJ1-2
V gene: TRBV14
clone size: .
D gene: .
CDR3 protein: CASSQDSKGIPISYTF
CDR3 DNA: TGTGCCAGCAGCCAAGATTCTAAAGGAATTCCTATAAGCTACACCTTC

J gene: TRBJ1-1
V gene: TRBV7-8
clone size: .
D gene: .
CDR3 protein: CASSRTGDGLNTEAFF
CDR3 DNA: TGTGCCAGCAGCCGGACGGGGGACGGACTGAACACTGAAGCTTTCTTT

J gene: TRBJ1-1
V gene: TRBV7-9
clone size: many
D gene: TRBD1
CDR3 protein: CASSLRDSLGTEAFF
CDR3 DNA: TGTGCCAGCAGCCTCCGGGACAGTTTAGGCACTGAAGCTTTCTTT

J gene: TRBJ1-5
V gene: TRBV12-3/TRBV12-4
clone size: many
D gene: TRBD1
CDR3 protein: CASSDPRQGNQPQHF
CDR3 DNA: TGTGCCAGCTCCGACCCTCGACAGGGTAATCAGCCCCAGCATTTT

J gene: TRBJ1-1
V gene: TRBV28
clone size: many
D gene: .
CDR3 protein: CASSLWRTEAFF
CDR3 DNA: TGTGCCAGCAGTTTATGGCGCACTGAAGCTTTCTTT

J gene: TRBJ1-6
V gene: TRBV9
clone size: .
D gene: TRBD1
CDR3 protein: CASSATGADFPLHF
CDR3 DNA: TGTGCCAGCAGCGCGACAGGGGCCGACTTCCCCCTCCACTTT

J gene: TRBJ1-1
V gene: TRBV2
clone size: many
D gene: .
CDR3 protein: CASSSHKPNTEAFF
CDR3 DNA: TGTGCCAGCAGTTCTCACAAGCCGAACACTGAAGCTTTCTTT

J gene: TRBJ2-1
V gene: TRBV12-3/TRBV12-4
clone size: .
D gene: .
CDR3 protein: CASSLIFQGLYNEQFF
CDR3 DNA: TGTGCCAGCAGTTTAATTTTCCAGGGGTTATACAATGAGCAGTTCTTC

J gene: TRBJ1-1
V gene: TRBV3-1
clone size: few
D gene: .
CDR3 protein: CASSGPNLPNTEAFF
CDR3 DNA: TGTGCCAGCAGCGGACCCAATTTGCCCAACACTGAAGCTTTCTTT

J gene: TRBJ2-1
V gene: TRBV27
clone size: few
D gene: .
CDR3 protein: CASSLSTSSYNEQFF
CDR3 DNA: TGTGCCAGCAGTTTAAGCACTAGCTCCTACAATGAGCAGTTCTTC

J gene: TRBJ1-3
V gene: TRBV7-2
clone size: .
D gene: .
CDR3 protein: CASRTASGNTIYF
CDR3 DNA: TGTGCCAGCCGCACAGCCTCTGGAAACACCATATATTTT

J gene: TRBJ2-2
V gene: TRBV5-6
clone size: many
D gene: .
CDR3 protein: CASSLRIEELFF
CDR3 DNA: TGTGCCAGCAGCTTAAGGATTGAGGAGCTGTTTTTT

J gene: TRBJ2-1
V gene: TRBV7-9
clone size: .
D gene: .
CDR3 protein: CASSSRRGAYNEQFF
CDR3 DNA: TGTGCCAGCAGCTCCCGACGGGGGGCATACAATGAGCAGTTCTTC

J gene: TRBJ2-3
V gene: TRBV20-1
clone size: many
D gene: .
CDR3 protein: CSAKGRGSTDTQYF
CDR3 DNA: TGCAGTGCTAAGGGGCGGGGTAGCACAGATACGCAGTATTTT

J gene: TRBJ1-2
V gene: TRBV5-6
clone size: few
D gene: .
CDR3 protein: CASSFDRQHQNYGYTF
CDR3 DNA: TGTGCCAGCAGCTTCGACAGGCAACACCAAAACTATGGCTACACCTTC

J gene: TRBJ2-2
V gene: TRBV3-1
clone size: many
D gene: .
CDR3 protein: CASSQAADTGELFF
CDR3 DNA: TGTGCCAGCAGCCAGGCCGCGGACACCGGGGAGCTGTTTTTT

J gene: TRBJ2-1
V gene: TRBV24-1
clone size: .
D gene: .
CDR3 protein: CATSDPTAFNEQFF
CDR3 DNA: TGTGCCACCAGTGACCCGACAGCTTTCAATGAGCAGTTCTTC

J gene: TRBJ1-1
V gene: TRBV30
clone size: many
D gene: .
CDR3 protein: CAWSWDIASTEAFF
CDR3 DNA: TGTGCCTGGAGTTGGGACATTGCGAGCACTGAAGCTTTCTTT

J gene: TRBJ1-2
V gene: TRBV12-3/TRBV12-4
clone size: many
D gene: .
CDR3 protein: CASSPGTHNYGYTF
CDR3 DNA: TGTGCCAGCAGCCCGGGGACACATAACTATGGCTACACCTTC

J gene: TRBJ1-2
V gene: TRBV6-5
clone size: many
D gene: .
CDR3 protein: CASSYSGHKQYGYTF
CDR3 DNA: TGTGCCAGCAGTTACTCGGGACACAAGCAATATGGCTACACCTTC

J gene: TRBJ1-2
V gene: TRBV6-2/TRBV6-3
clone size: .
D gene: .
CDR3 protein: CASKYTSGNGYTF
CDR3 DNA: TGTGCCAGTAAATACACCTCCGGCAATGGCTACACCTTC

J gene: TRBJ1-1
V gene: TRBV28
clone size: many
D gene: .
CDR3 protein: CASSLSEGGKAFF
CDR3 DNA: TGTGCCAGCAGCCTCTCCGAGGGGGGGAAAGCTTTCTTT

J gene: TRBJ1-2
V gene: TRBV18
clone size: many
D gene: .
CDR3 protein: CASSPSGGDYDGYTF
CDR3 DNA: TGTGCCAGCTCACCGTCGGGAGGGGACTATGATGGCTACACCTTC

J gene: TRBJ1-3
V gene: TRBV30
clone size: .
D gene: TRBD1
CDR3 protein: CAWIKGAYTIYF
CDR3 DNA: TGTGCCTGGATTAAGGGGGCGTACACCATATATTTT

J gene: TRBJ2-5
V gene: TRBV27
clone size: many
D gene: .
CDR3 protein: CASSYYTGETQYF
CDR3 DNA: TGTGCCAGCAGTTATTATACTGGAGAGACCCAGTACTTC

J gene: TRBJ1-1
V gene: TRBV12-5
clone size: many
D gene: .
CDR3 protein: CASGKGLNTEAFF
CDR3 DNA: TGTGCTAGTGGTAAGGGCTTAAACACTGAAGCTTTCTTT

J gene: TRBJ1-5
V gene: TRBV12-3/TRBV12-4
clone size: many
D gene: TRBD1
CDR3 protein: CASTPGDRRDSNQPQHF
CDR3 DNA: TGTGCCAGCACCCCTGGGGACAGGCGGGATAGCAATCAGCCCCAGCATTTT

J gene: TRBJ2-3
V gene: TRBV5-1
clone size: many
D gene: .
CDR3 protein: CASSLERPSGDTQYF
CDR3 DNA: TGCGCCAGCAGCTTGGAGAGACCCAGTGGGGATACGCAGTATTTT

J gene: TRBJ2-4
V gene: TRBV20-1
clone size: .
D gene: TRBD1
CDR3 protein: CSASDRAPYDEQYF
CDR3 DNA: TGCAGTGCTAGTGACAGGGCCCCCTACGATGAGCAGTACTTC

J gene: TRBJ2-7
V gene: TRBV24-1
clone size: many
D gene: .
CDR3 protein: CAGGYEQYF
CDR3 DNA: TGTGCCGGAGGATACGAGCAGTACTTC

J gene: TRBJ1-2
V gene: TRBV27
clone size: .
D gene: TRBD1
CDR3 protein: CASSLSRRGQVYGYTF
CDR3 DNA: TGTGCCAGCAGTTTATCGAGAAGGGGGCAAGTCTATGGCTACACCTTC